This TCR beta chain was found in a study of radiotherapy plus CTLA-4 blockade in lung cancer. About the research overall: Of all patients, approximately 20% responded objectively and about 34% showed disease control.

On this clone itself: Its antigen is unidentified.

Study-wide findings and caveats: In blood, after radiotherapy plus ipilimumab, tumor-derived TCR clones expanded.

Germline V lookup: CDR1 MDHEN, CDR2 SYDVKM. The CDR3 sequence is 16 residues long. Trimming took 6 bases from V and 3 from J, leaving 18 bases between them. People whose metastatic non-small-cell lung cancer was chemo-refractory got focal radiation along with CTLA-4 blockade by ipilimumab. The table came from immunoSEQ multiplex PCR; TCRdb's copy has only in-frame clones and leaves some out. Among over 40,000 clones listed, roughly four fifths were seen once. The V and J genes are TRBV28 and TRBJ2-1; D is possibly TRBD2 (5 bases). This clonotype originated in a human donor with non-small cell lung cancer who had stable disease on radiotherapy plus ipilimumab. Sequenced here: peripheral blood, sampled from a patient treated with radiotherapy plus ipilimumab. The CDR3 sequence: CASRIPGSGGYNEQFF. The CDR3 nucleotides read TGTGCCAGCAGAATCCCCGGGTCCGGAGGCTACAATGAGCAGTTCTTC.